The sequence of this T cell receptor beta chain was determined in a study of T-cell memory formation after mild COVID-19. This clonotype was detected ten times or more. This CDR3 is built from 11 residues. 5'RACE with constant-segment primers yielded barcoded, UMI-tagged TCR alpha and TCR beta cDNA libraries. TCRdb re-called the 5' RACE reads through MiXCR, storing one row per CDR3 protein. The data show some 40,000 distinct CDR3 sequences, about 6% seen once. The TCR was taken from an adult who had mild COVID-19 (a few samples of this study predate the infection). Cell type and time point are not known. Sequencing was done on a sample of PBMCs or a T cell subset sorted from them (not recorded which). The V call is TRBV3-2, the J call TRBJ2-7. TRBV3-2 is listed as a pseudogene. CDR3 in amino acids: CASSHKAEQYF. The CDR3 nucleotides are TGTGCCAGCAGCCATAAGGCCGAGCAGTACTTC.